This T cell receptor beta chain emerged from a study of blood T cell repertoires in COVID-19. Only in-frame clones appear in the TCRdb table, and some are missing; sequencing was by immunoSEQ multiplex PCR. The sample includes about 220,000 clones, around 88% of them seen just once. The CDR3 length is 14 residues. Germline V gives CDR1 MDHEN, CDR2 SYDVKM. J gave up 3 bases and V 8 bases, and 6 bases lay outside the gene matches. Sequencing was carried out using PBMCs or T cells enriched from blood (not recorded which). The V call is TRBV28, the J call TRBJ2-1; 8 bases map to TRBD2. The sequence was collected from a woman in her fifties or sixties with acute COVID-19. The CDR3 sequence is CASCVAGNYNEQFF. The CDR3, as DNA: TGTGCCAGCTGCGTAGCGGGGAACTACAATGAGCAGTTCTTC. The entire variable domain, with the rest obtained from reference TRBV28 and TRBJ2-1, is as follows: DVKVTQSSRYLVKRTGEKVFLECVQDMDHENMFWYRQDPGLGLRLIYFSYDVKMKEKGDIPEGYSVSREKKERFSLILESASTNQTSMYLCASCVAGNYNEQFFGPGTRLTVL.